The 30 T cell receptor beta chains reported below all come from one sample, sequenced in a study of cytomegalovirus exposure and HLA in healthy donors (dated by TCRdb to 2015 to 2018). Receptor amplification or capture employed the immunoSEQ multiplex PCR assay. A mixture of 60 forward primers for TCR Vbeta segments and 13 reverse primers for TCR Jbeta segments was used in the multiplex PCR. TCRdb obtained this table from immuneACCESS and retained in-frame rearrangements with V and J assigned. These tables miss some clones; where compared with another copy, unresolved V genes account for less than half of the shortfall, and the remainder is unexplained. The sample yields tens of thousands of clones; around four fifths were counted once. The ten largest clones capture around 3% of the sample. The sample comprised PBMCs. These receptors were collected from a young man in good health and CMV-seronegative.

This clone was seen only a few times. The chain recombines TRBV19 with TRBJ1-1; TRBD1 matches 11 bases. The germline CDR1 and CDR2 sequences are LNHDA and SQIVND (reference sequence). This CDR3 has 15 residues. J gave up 10 bases and V 4 bases, and 11 bases lay outside the gene matches. The CDR3 coding sequence is TGTGCCAGTAGTACCCCCGGGACAGGGGGGGTCGGAGCTTTCTTT. Its translation: CASSTPGTGGVGAFF. The complete variable domain, with remaining parts taken from reference TRBV19 and TRBJ1-1, reads DGGITQSPKYLFRKEGQNVTLSCEQNLNHDAMYWYRQDPGQGLRLIYYSQIVNDFQKGDIAEGYSVSREKKESFPLTVTSAQKNPTAFYLCASSTPGTGGVGAFFGQGTRLTVV.

This rearrangement joins TRBV6-1 to TRBJ1-2, with 7 bases fitting TRBD1. J was trimmed by 2 bases and V by 6 bases; bases with no gene match: 6. Germline V gene sequence: CDR1 MNHNS, CDR2 SASEGT. This CDR3 is built from 14 residues. The CDR3 DNA reads as TGTGCCAGCAGGGATACAGGGGCGAACTATGGCTACACCTTC. Protein: CASRDTGANYGYTF.

The rearrangement joins TRBV2 to TRBJ1-1; no firm D call. V lost 2 bases to trimming and J lost 4 bases, with 11 bases between them. This CDR3 has 14 residues. Germline-derived CDR1 and CDR2 are SNHLY and FYNNEI. DNA for the CDR3: TGTGCCAGCAGTGAACTCGGTAGCCTCACTGAAGCTTTCTTT. This translates into CASSELGSLTEAFF.

This clone was seen once. J is TRBJ1-5 and V is TRBV5-8; the match to TRBD1 covers 7 bases. Trimming removed 3 bases from V and 0 bases from J; junction bases left unmatched: 9. The length of the CDR3 is 17 residues. Per the germline V gene, CDR1 is SGHTS and CDR2 is YDEGEE. CDR3 sequence: CASSSKGDSTSNQPQHF. The CDR3 bases are TGTGCCAGCAGCTCGAAAGGGGACAGTACTAGCAATCAGCCCCAGCATTTT.

The chain carries TRBV6-1 and TRBJ1-1; no definite D call. The germline V gene has CDR1 MNHNS and CDR2 SASEGT. V lost 6 bases and J lost 1, with 9 bases in between. CDR3 size: 13 residues. As DNA, the CDR3 is TGTGCCAGCAGCTCGACAAAGAACACTGAAGCTTTCTTT. Protein product: CASSSTKNTEAFF.

V gene TRBV15 combines with J gene TRBJ1-2; the D is unclear. V was pared by 0 bases and J by 4 bases, with 9 bases between. This CDR3 contains 14 residues. Germline CDR1 reads LNHNV; CDR2 reads YYDKDF (reference sequence). Here the CDR3 DNA reads TGTGCCACCAGCAGAGAACCCCAGATCTATGGCTACACCTTC. It translates to CATSREPQIYGYTF. Full variable domain (rest looked up from reference TRBV15 and TRBJ1-2): DAMVIQNPRYQVTQFGKPVTLSCSQTLNHNVMYWYQQKSSQAPKLLFHYYDKDFNNEADTPDNFQSRRPNTSFCFLDIRSPGLGDTAMYLCATSREPQIYGYTFGSGTRLTVV.

The chain employs TRBV7-9 and TRBJ1-5; 9 nucleotides match TRBD1. This CDR3 has 15 residues. V shed 5 bases, J shed 5 bases, and the junction held 7 bases outside the gene matches. The germline V gene has CDR1 SEHNR and CDR2 FQNEAQ (reference sequence). CDR3 in amino acids: CASSLGTGMDQPQHF. The CDR3 DNA reads as TGTGCCAGCAGCCTAGGGACAGGGATGGATCAGCCCCAGCATTTT.

This clone was recorded a few times. The rearrangement joins TRBV2 to TRBJ1-2; TRBD1 agrees at 7 bases. The germline V gene encodes CDR1 SNHLY and CDR2 FYNNEI. The junction had 2 bases not matched to a gene; V was cut back by 8 bases and J by 5 bases. The CDR3 sequence is 11 residues long. In DNA form, the CDR3 reads TGTGCCAGCCGGGACAGATATGGCTACACCTTC. Protein sequence: CASRDRYGYTF.

CDR3 coding DNA: TGTGCCATCAGTGAGTCTGTCGCGAACACCGGGGAGCTGTTTTTT. This gives the protein CAISESVANTGELFF. This chain uses TRBV10-3 with TRBJ2-2; the D is unclear. Between the trimmed V and J ends, which lost 0 bases and 0 bases, there was a span of 5 bases. CDR3 length: 15 amino acids. Germline loops: CDR1 ENHRY, CDR2 SYGVKD.

V and J are TRBV6-6 and TRBJ2-1, with 14 bases lining up with TRBD2. The CDR3 length is 16 residues. Looked up from germline, CDR1 is MNHNY and CDR2 is SVGAGI (reference sequence). Germline trimming cut 2 bases from V and 7 bases from J; bases unmatched to any gene: 4. CDR3 region: CASSYTRTSGGNEQFF. In nucleotides, the CDR3 is TGTGCCAGCAGTTACACGCGGACTAGCGGGGGGAATGAGCAGTTCTTC.

This chain links TRBV18 with TRBJ1-5; 7 bases map to TRBD1. The ends lost 6 bases at V and 6 bases at J; junction bases unmatched: 14. Germline V gene lookup returns CDR1 KGHSH and CDR2 LQKENI. CDR3 size: 16 residues. The CDR3 loop reads CASSLAGLNRGQPQHF. CDR3 in DNA: TGTGCCAGCTCGCTGGCGGGTTTAAACAGGGGTCAGCCCCAGCATTTT.

The chain uses TRBV6-5 and TRBJ2-1; D possibly corresponds to TRBD2 (5 bases). The CDR3 consists of 14 residues. Trimming removed 7 bases from V and 0 bases from J, with 10 bases in between. The V gene's germline CDR1 is MNHEY and CDR2 SVGAGI. This CDR3 is CASKEGLSYNEQFF. For the CDR3, the DNA is TGTGCCAGCAAAGAGGGTCTCTCCTACAATGAGCAGTTCTTC.

The chain employs TRBV27 and TRBJ1-2, with D possibly matching TRBD1 (5 bases). The CDR3 consists of 14 residues. CDR1 and CDR2 (germline): MNHEY, SMNVEV (reference sequence). Trimming cost V 2 bases and J 4 bases, with 11 bases left between them. In DNA, the CDR3 is TGTGCCAGCAGTTTAAGATGGGGGGGCTATGGCTACACCTTC. It codes for CASSLRWGGYGYTF.

This clone was recorded a few times. CDR3 coding DNA: TGTGCCAGCAGCTTACGGGGTTCTGGGGCCAACGTCCTGACTTTC. Its translation: CASSLRGSGANVLTF. This sequence joins TRBV5-6 and TRBJ2-6; TRBD2 might be the D (5 bases). V was trimmed by 2 bases and J by 1 base, leaving 7 bases between them. Per the germline V gene, CDR1 is SGHDT and CDR2 is YYEEEE. The CDR3 is 15 amino acids.

This clone was seen only a few times. This rearrangement joins TRBV9 to TRBJ2-3; D remains ambiguous. CDR1 is SGDLS and CDR2 is YYNGEE in the germline V gene. The CDR3 has 17 amino acids. Trimming shortened V by 0 bases and J by 6 bases, and 20 bases separated the two germline ends. The CDR3 DNA reads as TGTGCCAGCAGCGTAGAGGCAGGTCCCACCTCATCGGATACGCAGTATTTT. The encoded protein is CASSVEAGPTSSDTQYF.

As DNA, the CDR3 is TGTGCCAGCAGTGATGCCCCCCAGGGGGCCACTGGAAACACCATATATTTT. The encoded protein is CASSDAPQGATGNTIYF. This chain links TRBV6-1 with TRBJ1-3, with 8 bases that match TRBD1. The CDR3 is 17 amino acids. Looked up from germline, CDR1 is MNHNS and CDR2 is SASEGT. V lost 3 bases and J lost 2; bases outside the gene matches: 9.

V and J are TRBV27 and TRBJ2-6, with D possibly TRBD2 on 5 matching bases. CDR1 and CDR2 (germline): MNHEY, SMNVEV (reference sequence). Trimming left V 7 bases short and J 2 bases short, with 15 bases between. The CDR3 has 16 residues. The CDR3 sequence: CASTYRRDTGANVLTF. The CDR3 DNA is TGTGCCAGCACCTACCGCCGGGATACTGGGGCCAACGTCCTGACTTTC.

This clone was seen only a few times. The chain combines TRBV12-5 with TRBJ1-1, with 7 nucleotides matching TRBD1. The CDR3 totals 13 residues. Germline CDR1 is LGHNT and CDR2 is FRNRAP. Trimming removed 6 bases from V and 5 bases from J; junction bases left unmatched: 6. The CDR3 DNA follows: TGTGCTAGTGGCCAGGGGGTTTGGACTGAAGCTTTCTTT. Translation: CASGQGVWTEAFF.

V is TRBV6-5 and J is TRBJ2-7, with 9 bases aligning to TRBD1. Germline CDR1 is MNHEY and CDR2 is SVGAGI. The V segment lost 4 bases and the J segment 5 bases; nucleotides outside the gene matches: 6. The CDR3 totals 14 residues. In DNA, the CDR3 is TGTGCCAGCAGTTTAGGACAGGGGTATGACGAGCAGTACTTC. Translating gives CASSLGQGYDEQYF.

The gene calls are TRBV29-1 and TRBJ2-7, with no clear D. V was cut by 1 base and J by 5 bases, with 6 bases left in between. Germline values: CDR1 SQVTM, CDR2 ANQGSEA. CDR3 length: 11 amino acids. CDR3 DNA: TGCAGCGTTGAAGTATCGGACGAGCAGTACTTC. Amino acid sequence: CSVEVSDEQYF.

A note on this clone: Different DNA sequences within this sample yield the same CDR3. The rearrangement joins TRBV11-3 to TRBJ1-3; 9 bases fit TRBD1. The CDR3 covers 15 residues. V shed 5 bases, J shed 2 bases, and the junction held 4 bases outside the gene matches. Germline CDR1 is SGHNT and CDR2 is YENEEA. This chain's CDR3 is CASSPGQGPGNTIYF. The CDR3 bases are TGTGCCAGCAGCCCCGGACAGGGGCCTGGAAACACCATATATTTT.

The gene calls are TRBV5-1 and TRBJ1-1, with unresolved D. CDR3 length: 15 amino acids. The germline V and J ends were trimmed by 0 bases and 1 base, with 10 bases remaining between them. CDR1 and CDR2 (germline): SGHRS, YFSETQ. The CDR3 bases are TGCGCCAGCAGCTTGGAAGATCCCGGGAACACTGAAGCTTTCTTT. Translating gives CASSLEDPGNTEAFF. The whole variable domain, filled in from reference TRBV5-1 and TRBJ1-1, reads KAGVTQTPRYLIKTRGQQVTLSCSPISGHRSVSWYQQTPGQGLQFLFEYFSETQRNKGNFPGRFSGRQFSNSRSEMNVSTLELGDSALYLCASSLEDPGNTEAFFGQGTRLTVV.

This clone occurred once. This rearrangement joins TRBV7-9 to TRBJ1-1; D may be TRBD1 (6 bases). Germline CDR1 SEHNR, CDR2 FQNEAQ (reference sequence). The CDR3 length is 15 residues. The V end was cut by 4 bases, the J end by 1 base, with 13 bases between. The CDR3 spells CASSSWTATNTEAFF. The CDR3 region has the DNA TGTGCCAGCAGCTCTTGGACAGCGACGAACACTGAAGCTTTCTTT.

The chain recombines TRBV11-3 with TRBJ2-7; 7 bases map to TRBD1. J lost 2 bases, V lost 4 bases, and 8 bases had no gene match. Germline values: CDR1 SGHNT, CDR2 YENEEA. The CDR3 is 15 amino acids. CDR3 coding DNA: TGTGCCAGCAGCTCGTGGACAGGTGTAACCTACGAGCAGTACTTC. Translation gives CASSSWTGVTYEQYF.

The J gene is TRBJ1-1, the V gene TRBV27; TRBD1 is a possible D gene (6 bases). The CDR3 has 14 amino acids. V was shortened by 5 bases and J by 4 bases, with 14 bases between the two germline ends. Germline values: CDR1 MNHEY, CDR2 SMNVEV (reference sequence). CDR3 sequence: CASSPSGGGTEAFF. The CDR3, as DNA: TGTGCCAGCAGTCCCTCGGGGGGCGGCACTGAAGCTTTCTTT.

This clone has just a few counts. Other DNA sequences in the sample encode the same CDR3. This chain joins TRBV5-6 and TRBJ2-7; 8 bases map to TRBD1. The CDR3 runs to 15 residues. Unmatched junction bases numbered 7, after V lost 2 bases and J lost 3 bases. The germline CDR1 and CDR2 sequences are SGHDT and YYEEEE. The CDR3 loop reads CASSLPGTGSYEQYF. CDR3 sequence (DNA): TGTGCCAGCAGCTTACCCGGGACAGGTAGCTACGAGCAGTACTTC.

This chain uses TRBV7-9 with TRBJ1-2; 9 bases agree with TRBD1. Per germline, CDR1 SEHNR and CDR2 FQNEAQ (reference sequence). V lost 3 bases, J lost 7 bases, and 9 bases stayed unmatched. The CDR3 consists of 15 residues. This CDR3 is CASSFRTGVDVGYTF. CDR3 DNA sequence: TGTGCCAGCAGCTTTAGGACAGGGGTTGATGTTGGCTACACCTTC.

This chain joins TRBV28 and TRBJ2-7; TRBD1 is a possible D gene (6 bases). This CDR3 has 14 residues. Germline CDR1 MDHEN, CDR2 SYDVKM. V shed 6 bases and J shed 0 bases, with 12 bases lying between them. The CDR3 region has the DNA TGTGCCAGCAGACTTCAGGGGAGCTCCTACGAGCAGTACTTC. It specifies CASRLQGSSYEQYF.

The chain links TRBV7-9 to TRBJ1-1; D may be TRBD1 (6 bases). Trimming left V 1 base short and J 8 bases short, with 14 bases between. The CDR3 totals 14 residues. Germline CDR1 is SEHNR and CDR2 is FQNEAQ (reference sequence). The CDR3 loop reads CASSLVLFGQEAFF. CDR3 in DNA: TGTGCCAGCAGCTTAGTGCTATTTGGACAGGAAGCTTTCTTT.

This clone has more than one count but fewer than ten. The chain joins TRBV6-5 to TRBJ2-2; weak D call: TRBD1 (7 bases). The CDR3 is 14 residues long. With 6 bases removed from V and 7 bases from J, the gap between germline ends came to 15 bases. Germline V gene sequence: CDR1 MNHEY, CDR2 SVGAGI. The CDR3 sequence is CASSYRQGGGELFF. In nucleotides, the CDR3 is TGTGCCAGCAGCTACCGACAGGGAGGCGGGGAGCTGTTTTTT.